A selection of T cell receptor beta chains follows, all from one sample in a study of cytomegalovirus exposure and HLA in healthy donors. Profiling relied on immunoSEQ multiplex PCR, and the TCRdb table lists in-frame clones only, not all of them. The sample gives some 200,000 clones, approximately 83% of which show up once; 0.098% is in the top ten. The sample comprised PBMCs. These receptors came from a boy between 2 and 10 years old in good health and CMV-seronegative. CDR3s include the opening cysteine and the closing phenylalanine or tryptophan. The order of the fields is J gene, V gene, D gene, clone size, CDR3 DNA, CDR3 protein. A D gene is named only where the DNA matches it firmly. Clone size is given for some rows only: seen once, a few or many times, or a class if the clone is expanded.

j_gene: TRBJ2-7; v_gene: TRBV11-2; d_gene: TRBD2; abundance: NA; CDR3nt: TGTGCCAGCAGCCTGACTAGCGGAAGCTACGAGCAGTACTTC; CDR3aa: CASSLTSGSYEQYF
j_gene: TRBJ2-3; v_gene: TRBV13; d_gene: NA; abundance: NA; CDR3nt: TGTGCCAGCAGCCTAAACCGGAGGGGTGCTACGCAGTATTTT; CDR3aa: CASSLNRRGATQYF
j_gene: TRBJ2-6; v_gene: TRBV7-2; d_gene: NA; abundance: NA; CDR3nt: TGTGCCAGCAGCCCCTGGGGCAGGGGAACCTCTGGGGCCAACGTCCTGACTTTC; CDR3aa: CASSPWGRGTSGANVLTF
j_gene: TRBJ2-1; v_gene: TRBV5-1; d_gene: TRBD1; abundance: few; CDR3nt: TGCGCCAGCAGCTTGGGGGGGACAGACAATGAGCAGTTCTTC; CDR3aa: CASSLGGTDNEQFF
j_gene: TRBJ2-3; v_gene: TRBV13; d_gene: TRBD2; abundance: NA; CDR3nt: TGTGCCAGCAGCCCACTTAGCGGGCCCACCACAGATACGCAGTATTTT; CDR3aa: CASSPLSGPTTDTQYF
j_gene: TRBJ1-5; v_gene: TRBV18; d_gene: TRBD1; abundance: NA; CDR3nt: TGTGCCAGCTCACCAGGGACAGGAGCCTTGAATCAGCCCCAGCATTTT; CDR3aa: CASSPGTGALNQPQHF
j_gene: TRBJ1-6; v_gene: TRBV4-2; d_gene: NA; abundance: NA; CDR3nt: TGTGCCAGCAGCCAGGCGAATGGCTGGGGGGGCCCCCTTTCACCCCTCCACTTT; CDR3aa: CASSQANGWGGPLSPLHF
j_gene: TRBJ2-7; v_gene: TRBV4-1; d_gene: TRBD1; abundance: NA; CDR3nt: TGCGCCAGCAGCCTAGGACAGGTTAACTCCTACGAGCAGTACTTC; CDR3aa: CASSLGQVNSYEQYF
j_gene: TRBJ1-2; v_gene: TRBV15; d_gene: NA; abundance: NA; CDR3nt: TGTGCCACCAGCAGAGGGGGGGGACCATATGGCTACACCTTC; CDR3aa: CATSRGGGPYGYTF
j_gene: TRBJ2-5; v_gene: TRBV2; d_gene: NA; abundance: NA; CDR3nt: TGTGCCAGCAGTCAAACACGTCACCAAGAGACCCAGTACTTC; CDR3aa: CASSQTRHQETQYF
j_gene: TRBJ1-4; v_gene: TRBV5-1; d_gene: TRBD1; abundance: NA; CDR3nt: TGCGCCAGCAGCTTGGACAGGGGTAATGAAAAACTGTTTTTT; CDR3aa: CASSLDRGNEKLFF
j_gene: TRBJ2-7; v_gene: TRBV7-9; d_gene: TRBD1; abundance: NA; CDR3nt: TGTGCCAGCAGCTCTTGGGGACAGAACTACGAGCAGTACTTC; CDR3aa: CASSSWGQNYEQYF
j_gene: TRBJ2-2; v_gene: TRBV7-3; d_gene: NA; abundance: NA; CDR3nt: TGTGCCAGCAGCTTATGGGCAGGGAACGCCGGGGAGCTGTTTTTT; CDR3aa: CASSLWAGNAGELFF
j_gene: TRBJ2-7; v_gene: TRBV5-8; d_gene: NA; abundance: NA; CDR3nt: TGTGCCAGCAGCTTGGCCGGTGGCGGGACCTACGAGCAGTACTTC; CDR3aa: CASSLAGGGTYEQYF
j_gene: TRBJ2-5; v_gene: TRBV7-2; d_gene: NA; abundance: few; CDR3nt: TGTGCCAGCAGCTTAAGCCTAGCGCAGAAAGAGACCCAGTACTTC; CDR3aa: CASSLSLAQKETQYF
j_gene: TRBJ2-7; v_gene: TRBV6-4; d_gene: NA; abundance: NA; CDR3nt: TGTGCCACCCGACTAGAGAGGAACTGCGAGCAGTACTTC; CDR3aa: CATRLERNCEQYF
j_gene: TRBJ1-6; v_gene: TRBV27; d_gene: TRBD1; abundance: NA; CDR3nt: TGTGCCAGCAGCCCTCCCCGGACAGGGGGGGGTTCACCCCTCCACTTT; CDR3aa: CASSPPRTGGGSPLHF
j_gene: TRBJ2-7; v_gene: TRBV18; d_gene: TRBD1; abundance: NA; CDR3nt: TGTGCCAGCTCACGGCAGGGGGACTACGAGCAGTACTTC; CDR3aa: CASSRQGDYEQYF
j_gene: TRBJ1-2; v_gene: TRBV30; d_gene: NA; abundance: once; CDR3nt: TGTGCCTGGAGTGGGGGGGTTTCGTATGGCTACACCTTC; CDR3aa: CAWSGGVSYGYTF
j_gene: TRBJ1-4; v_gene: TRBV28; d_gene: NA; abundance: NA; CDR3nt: TGTGCCAGCAGGGCCGGGGGTTCGAATGAAAAACTGTTTTTT; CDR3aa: CASRAGGSNEKLFF
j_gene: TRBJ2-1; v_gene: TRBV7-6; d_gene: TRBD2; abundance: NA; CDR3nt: TGTGCCAGCAGCTTACTAGCGGGGGGCGGTGATGAGCAGTTCTTC; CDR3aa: CASSLLAGGGDEQFF
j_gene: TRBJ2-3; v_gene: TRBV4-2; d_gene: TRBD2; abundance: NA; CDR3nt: TGTGCCAGCAGCCCAGCGGGGGGGCCGGATAGAGATACGCAGTATTTT; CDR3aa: CASSPAGGPDRDTQYF
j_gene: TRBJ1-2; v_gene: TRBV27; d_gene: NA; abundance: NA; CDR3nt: TGTGCCAGCAGTGCGAACCACCACCAGGGAGGCTATGGCTACACCTTC; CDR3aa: CASSANHHQGGYGYTF
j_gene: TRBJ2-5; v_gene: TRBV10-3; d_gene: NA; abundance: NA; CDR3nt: TGTGCCATCAGTGGGGGCCAAAGGGAGACCCAGTACTTC; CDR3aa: CAISGGQRETQYF
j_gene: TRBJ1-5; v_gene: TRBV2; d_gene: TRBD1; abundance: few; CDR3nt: TGTGCCACCGGGACAGGGGTGTTCCAGCCCCAGCATTTT; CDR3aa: CATGTGVFQPQHF
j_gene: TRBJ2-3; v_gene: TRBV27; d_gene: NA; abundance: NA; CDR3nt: TGTGCCAGCAGCTCTAGCGTGGGCCCCACAGATACGCAGTATTTT; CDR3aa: CASSSSVGPTDTQYF